This T cell receptor (beta chain) came from a study of shared T cell receptors in the human thymus. The germline CDR1 and CDR2 sequences are SGHNT and YENEEA. The CDR3 totals 14 residues. The V end lost 3 bases, the J end lost 6 bases, and 14 bases lay between the germline ends. Sequencing used immunoSEQ multiplex PCR; TCRdb keeps in-frame clones, though not all of them. The repertoire has some 760,000 clones, 70% to 90% of them found once; the top ten carry approximately 0.01%. The same specimen was also included in a second study, on human thymus T cells. This second report adds: Use of V and J genes seemed skewed within the thymic and blood repertoires. In unrelated individuals, thymic repertoires overlapped highly, according to related research.

V and J are TRBV11-3 and TRBJ1-2, with D unclear. Source material: thymocytes. The clonotype comes from a girl less than two years old with a congenital heart defect. The DNA for the CDR3 is TGTGCCAGCAGCTTCCGAGGGCACTCGGATGGCTACACCTTC. It translates to CASSFRGHSDGYTF.